The rows below give T cell receptor beta chains drawn from one sample of a study of beta chain features in type 1 diabetes. Measured with immunoSEQ multiplex PCR; TCRdb has only the in-frame clones, and not every one. This table holds 130,000 to 150,000 clones, less than 8.5% found once. Sequenced: central memory CD4+ T cells from blood. The receptor set was obtained from a woman between 25 and 40 years old in good health. The CDR3 runs from the conserved cysteine through the conserved F or W. Rows give clone size only sometimes, using once, few, many, or a class for an expanded clone.

CDR3 | V | length | size
CASSYTGTGVNTGELFF | TRBV28 | 17 | NA
CASSLATGGAYEQYF | TRBV7-2 | 15 | few
CASSTESLPRETQYF | TRBV5-1 | 15 | few
CASSSGQRTDTQYF | TRBV28 | 14 | NA
CASSPRTSRETQYF | TRBV7-2 | 14 | few
CASNKNGGNEQFF | TRBV7-9 | 13 | few
CASSPRGGTSGTGELFF | TRBV7-6 | 17 | NA
CSARIQTEAFF | TRBV20-1 | 11 | NA
CASSLNSPGPNTGELFF | TRBV7-3 | 17 | NA
CASSPMGGDTGELFF | TRBV6-6 | 15 | few
CASSLAGEWETQYF | TRBV11-2 | 14 | few